Presented here are 9 T cell receptor beta chains from one specimen sequenced in a study of blood T cell repertoires in COVID-19. The table came from immunoSEQ multiplex PCR; TCRdb's copy has only in-frame clones and leaves some out. The repertoire has roughly 260,000 clones, roughly nine tenths of them found once; the top ten carry 1.2%. Material: PBMCs or T cells enriched from blood (not recorded which). These receptors were obtained from a human donor in a cohort exposed to, infected with or recovered from COVID-19 (not recorded which). The donor label of this sample is uncertain.

The chain has TRBV9 and TRBJ1-6; D might be TRBD1 (6 bases). The CDR3 has 15 amino acids. Germline V lookup: CDR1 SGDLS, CDR2 YYNGEE. The germline V and J ends were trimmed by 0 bases and 7 bases, with 11 bases remaining between them. The DNA for the CDR3 is TGTGCCAGCAGCGTAGCTGTCAGGGGAAATTCACCCCTCCACTTT. This translates into CASSVAVRGNSPLHF.

V usage is TRBV7-2 and J usage is TRBJ1-1; D is possibly TRBD1 (6 bases). Trimming stripped 5 bases from V and 8 bases from J, with 12 bases between. CDR1 SGHTA and CDR2 FQGNSA come from the germline V gene. This CDR3 contains 12 residues. CDR3 nucleotide sequence: TGTGCCAGCAGCGCGCGGACAGCCGAAGCTTTCTTT. Translating it yields CASSARTAEAFF.

The gene calls are TRBV7-2 and TRBJ2-7, with 7 bases that match TRBD2. The CDR3 is 15 residues long. V was clipped by 1 base and J by 0 bases; unmatched bases: 3. CDR1 and CDR2 from the germline V gene are SGHTA and FQGNSA. CDR3 in DNA: TGTGCCAGCAGCTTAGTTGGGACTACCTCCTACGAGCAGTACTTC. Translation: CASSLVGTTSYEQYF.

This chain links TRBV5-1 with TRBJ2-7; a weak D match, TRBD1 (6 bases). The CDR3 loop spans 14 amino acids. Trimming pared 2 bases from V and 3 bases from J, leaving 12 bases between. Germline values: CDR1 SGHRS, CDR2 YFSETQ. Written as DNA, the CDR3 is TGCGCCAGCAGCTTAGGACCCAGGGGCTACGAGCAGTACTTC. The encoded protein is CASSLGPRGYEQYF.

This chain uses TRBV7-6 with TRBJ2-1; D unclear. CDR1 and CDR2 from the germline V gene are SGHVS and FNYEAQ. This CDR3 has 11 residues. V gave up 5 bases and J gave up 5 bases, with 4 bases separating them. The CDR3 spells CASSRDNEQFF. In DNA, the CDR3 is TGTGCCAGCAGCCGGGACAATGAGCAGTTCTTC.

This clone was observed a single time. V and J are TRBV19 and TRBJ2-2; 9 bases agree with TRBD1. Trimming removed 5 bases from V and 1 base from J; junction bases left unmatched: 5. CDR3 length: 16 residues. Germline lookup yields CDR1 LNHDA and CDR2 SQIVND (reference sequence). This CDR3 reads CASSPTGGLNTGELFF. CDR3 in DNA: TGTGCCAGTAGTCCTACAGGGGGCCTGAACACCGGGGAGCTGTTTTTT.

The chain carries TRBV12-5 and TRBJ1-3; TRBD1 matches 8 bases. The CDR3 totals 20 residues. Trimming removed 0 bases from V and 2 bases from J; junction bases left unmatched: 15. Germline values: CDR1 LGHNT, CDR2 FRNRAP. The CDR3 nucleotides read TGTGCTAGTGGTTTGGTTATTTGGGATGGCAGGGGGCTCCCTGGAAACACCATATATTTT. Protein sequence: CASGLVIWDGRGLPGNTIYF.

This sequence joins TRBV4-3 and TRBJ2-7; D is undetermined. This CDR3 is 14 amino acids long. V lost 1 base, J lost 3 bases, and 10 bases lay in between. In germline, CDR1 is LGHNA, CDR2 YSLEER. CDR3 sequence (DNA): TGCGCCAGCAGCCAAGCCCTTTCGAGCTACGAGCAGTACTTC. This encodes CASSQALSSYEQYF.

The chain links TRBV7-3 to TRBJ1-1; TRBD1 aligns across 10 bases. The V and J ends lost 7 bases and 4 bases, in that order; junction bases with no gene match: 6. The germline gives CDR1 SGHTA, CDR2 FQGTGA. This CDR3 spans 14 amino acids. CDR3 nucleotides: TGTGCCAGCAACCCGGGACAGGGGAGCACTGAAGCTTTCTTT. It translates to CASNPGQGSTEAFF.